The 22 T cell receptor beta chains reported below all come from one sample, sequenced in a study of blood T cell repertoires in COVID-19. Some clones are missing from TCRdb's copy, which holds only in-frame ones; the method was immunoSEQ multiplex PCR. This table has about 88,000 clones, roughly 89% appearing once. The sample comprised peripheral blood. These receptors originate from a woman older than 75 with active COVID-19.

This clone was detected a few times. The chain joins TRBV27 to TRBJ2-7; 8 bases are a match to TRBD1. CDR3 length: 14 amino acids. Germline assignment: CDR1 MNHEY and CDR2 SMNVEV (reference sequence). The V segment lost 3 bases and the J segment 4 bases; nucleotides outside the gene matches: 5. The DNA for the CDR3 is TGTGCCAGCAGTTTGGCAGGGGGCGAGTACGAGCAGTACTTC. This translates into CASSLAGGEYEQYF.

The rearrangement joins TRBV14 to TRBJ2-1; tentatively, D is TRBD2 (6 bases). Germline V CDR1 and CDR2: SGHDN, FVKESK. Trimming left V 0 bases short and J 2 bases short, with 14 bases between. The CDR3 loop spans 17 amino acids. The CDR3 DNA reads TGTGCCAGCAGCCAAGAACTCCTAGCGCGAGCCTACAATGAGCAGTTCTTC. The encoded protein is CASSQELLARAYNEQFF. Combining the CDR3 with reference TRBV14 and TRBJ2-1 gives the whole variable domain EAGVTQFPSHSVIEKGQTVTLRCDPISGHDNLYWYRRVMGKEIKFLLHFVKESKQDESGMPNNRFLAERTGGTYSTLKVQPAELEDSGVYFCASSQELLARAYNEQFFGPGTRLTVL.

The table lists this clone with a few counts. V gene TRBV7-3 combines with J gene TRBJ2-7; D ambiguous. From germline, CDR1 is SGHTA and CDR2 FQGTGA. V lost 5 bases, J lost 0 bases, and 2 bases lay in between. The CDR3 has 11 residues. The CDR3 DNA sequence: TGTGCCAGCAGCCGCTCCTACGAGCAGTACTTC. Its translation is CASSRSYEQYF.

This chain connects TRBV7-2 to TRBJ2-3; D remains unclear. The CDR3 is made up of 13 amino acids. CDR1 is SGHTA and CDR2 is FQGNSA in the germline V gene. V lost 5 bases and J 1 base, leaving 7 bases between the germline ends. The CDR3 sequence is CASSPSGTDTQYF. The CDR3 nucleotides are TGTGCCAGCAGCCCCTCGGGCACAGATACGCAGTATTTT.

Remarks on this clone: At one boundary the junction diverges from the germline segment, which might be a read error. V gene TRBV7-6 combines with J gene TRBJ2-1; D tentatively reads TRBD1 or TRBD2 (6 bases each). CDR1 and CDR2 (germline): SGHVS, FNYEAQ. CDR3 size: 15 residues. CDR3 in DNA: TGTGCCAGCAGTTTAGCGGACAGCTCCTACAATGAGCAGTTCTTC. Its protein product is CASSLADSSYNEQFF.

This clone was recorded a few times. The chain has TRBV29-1 and TRBJ2-2; D uncertain. The length of the CDR3 is 11 residues. V was trimmed by 8 bases and J by 3 bases, leaving 7 bases between them. Germline V gives CDR1 SQVTM, CDR2 ANQGSEA. CDR3 amino acids: CSFRDTGELFF. The CDR3 bases are TGCAGCTTCCGGGACACCGGGGAGCTGTTTTTT.

Details on this clone: A junction end diverges from the germline sequence, so it may reflect a read error. The chain links TRBV3-1 (or the pseudogene TRBV3-2) to TRBJ2-2; 7 nucleotides agree with TRBD1. This CDR3 is built from 16 residues. CDR1 and CDR2 (germline): LGHDT, YNNKEL (reference sequence). This CDR3 is CASSQDNPTGSRGAVF. The CDR3 nucleotides are TGTGCCAGCAGCCAAGATAATCCGACAGGGAGCCGGGGAGCTGTTTTT.

The rearrangement links TRBV18 to TRBJ1-1; D gene unclear. CDR1 is KGHSH and CDR2 is LQKENI in the germline V gene. This CDR3 has 13 amino acids. Trimming stripped 6 bases from V and 2 bases from J, with 10 bases between. The CDR3 is CASSPASNTEAFF. CDR3 sequence (DNA): TGTGCCAGCTCCCCTGCCAGTAACACTGAAGCTTTCTTT. The full variable domain, with the rest looked up from reference TRBV18 and TRBJ1-1, is NAGVMQNPRHLVRRRGQEARLRCSPMKGHSHVYWYRQLPEEGLKFMVYLQKENIIDESGMPKERFSAEFPKEGPSILRIQQVVRGDSAAYFCASSPASNTEAFFGQGTRLTVV.

This clone was picked up one time. The rearrangement joins TRBV3-1 (or the pseudogene TRBV3-2) to TRBJ2-7, with 10 bases fitting TRBD1. Trimming at V came to 3 bases and at J to 5 bases, leaving 4 bases not matched to a gene. This CDR3 has 14 amino acids. CDR1 and CDR2 (germline): LGHDT, YNNKEL (reference sequence). CDR3 loop: CASSQGQGTHEQYF. The CDR3 region has the DNA TGTGCCAGCAGCCAGGGACAGGGGACCCACGAGCAGTACTTC.

Only one count was recorded for this clone. The chain couples TRBV13 to TRBJ2-3; 7 bases line up with TRBD2. The CDR3 extends over 16 amino acids. Trimming at V came to 3 bases and at J to 0 bases, leaving 6 bases not matched to a gene. Germline V lookup: CDR1 PRHDT, CDR2 FYEKMQ (reference sequence). The CDR3 DNA sequence: TGTGCCAGCAGCTTGTCTAGCGGTGCTAGCACAGATACGCAGTATTTT. As protein: CASSLSSGASTDTQYF.

The rearrangement joins TRBV19 to TRBJ2-7; 10 nucleotides align to TRBD2. With V trimmed by 6 bases and J by 3 bases, 5 bases remained unmatched. The CDR3 runs 14 residues. Per germline, CDR1 LNHDA and CDR2 SQIVND (reference sequence). The CDR3 region is CASRGTSDYYEQYF. CDR3 nucleotides: TGTGCCAGTAGGGGGACTAGCGATTACTACGAGCAGTACTTC. Variable domain in full (rest from reference TRBV19 and TRBJ2-7): DGGITQSPKYLFRKEGQNVTLSCEQNLNHDAMYWYRQDPGQGLRLIYYSQIVNDFQKGDIAEGYSVSREKKESFPLTVTSAQKNPTAFYLCASRGTSDYYEQYFGPGTRLTVT.

The rearrangement uses TRBV4-3 and TRBJ1-1, with TRBD1 matching 7 bases. The CDR3 loop spans 14 amino acids. V was clipped by 3 bases and J by 8 bases; unmatched bases: 9. Germline-derived CDR1 and CDR2 are LGHNA and YSLEER. CDR3 nucleotides: TGCGCCAGCAGCCAGGAACAGGGGTTGGGGGAAGCTTTCTTT. It translates to CASSQEQGLGEAFF.

The V gene is TRBV11-2, the J gene TRBJ2-3, with D maybe TRBD1 (5 bases). Germline V CDR1 and CDR2: SGHAT, FQNNGV. The CDR3 spans 17 residues. Trimming left V 3 bases short and J 2 bases short, with 18 bases between. CDR3 in amino acids: CASSFPINRYSTDTQYF. CDR3 in DNA: TGTGCCAGCAGCTTTCCGATCAACAGGTACTCCACAGATACGCAGTATTTT. Combining the CDR3 with reference TRBV11-2 and TRBJ2-3 gives the whole variable domain EAGVAQSPRYKIIEKRQSVAFWCNPISGHATLYWYQQILGQGPKLLIQFQNNGVVDDSQLPKDRFSAERLKGVDSTLKIQPAKLEDSAVYLCASSFPINRYSTDTQYFGPGTRLTVL.

This chain uses TRBV6-2 or TRBV6-3 with TRBJ2-7, with a tentative D call TRBD2 (5 bases). The CDR3 extends over 16 amino acids. Trimming removed 6 bases at V and 4 bases at J, with 22 bases between. Per germline, CDR1 MNHEY and CDR2 SVGEGT. The DNA for the CDR3 is TGTGCCAGCAGCCTAGAATGGAGGCTACTCTTTTACGAGCAGTACTTC. Translated: CASSLEWRLLFYEQYF.

The chain uses TRBV12-3 or TRBV12-4 and TRBJ2-1, with D tentatively TRBD2 (6 bases). V was cut by 8 bases and J by 9 bases, with 17 bases left in between. CDR3 size: 13 residues. The CDR3 here is CASSFSLGGEQFF. In nucleotides, the CDR3 is TGTGCCAGCTCATTCTCGCTGGGGGGTGAGCAGTTCTTC.

The CDR3 reads CSAGGASSYTF. CDR3 DNA: TGCAGCGCCGGGGGGGCCAGCAGCTACACCTTC. The chain recombines TRBV29-1 with TRBJ1-2, with D tentatively TRBD1 (6 bases). Trimming pared 7 bases from V and 9 bases from J, leaving 15 bases between. The CDR3 is 11 residues long. Germline V gene sequence: CDR1 SQVTM, CDR2 ANQGSEA.

This chain connects TRBV5-1 to TRBJ2-7; TRBD2 matches at 11 bases. The J segment lost 2 bases and the V segment lost 4 bases, leaving 8 bases of the junction unmatched. Looked up from germline, CDR1 is SGHRS and CDR2 is YFSETQ. The CDR3 runs 16 residues. In DNA form, the CDR3 reads TGCGCCAGCAGCGCAATGACTAGCGGGGACACCTACGAGCAGTACTTC. Translation gives CASSAMTSGDTYEQYF.

J is TRBJ2-2 and V is TRBV18, with D possibly being TRBD2 (6 bases). This CDR3 comprises 16 residues. V lost 4 bases, J lost 1 base, and 13 bases lay in between. CDR1 and CDR2 (germline): KGHSH, LQKENI. The CDR3 DNA sequence: TGTGCCAGCTCACTGGGGGGACGGCAGAACACCGGGGAGCTGTTTTTT. Amino acids: CASSLGGRQNTGELFF.

The CDR3: CASSISSGGEAFF. Here the CDR3 DNA reads TGTGCCAGTAGTATCTCCAGCGGCGGTGAAGCTTTCTTT. The chain joins TRBV19 to TRBJ1-1; D remains ambiguous. The V gene's germline CDR1 is LNHDA and CDR2 SQIVND (reference sequence). There are 13 residues in the CDR3. V was clipped by 3 bases and J by 7 bases, with 12 bases between them.

The chain joins TRBV5-6 to TRBJ2-1, with 7 nucleotides matching TRBD2. The CDR3 totals 12 residues. Trimming cost V 4 bases and J 8 bases; bases outside gene matches: 3. The germline V gene encodes CDR1 SGHDT and CDR2 YYEEEE. The DNA for the CDR3 is TGTGCCAGCAGCGCAGGGAGGGATGAGCAGTTCTTC. Its protein product is CASSAGRDEQFF. The full variable domain, completed using reference TRBV5-6 and TRBJ2-1, is DAGVTQSPTHLIKTRGQQVTLRCSPKSGHDTVSWYQQALGQGPQFIFQYYEEEERQRGNFPDRFSGHQFPNYSSELNVNALLLGDSALYLCASSAGRDEQFFGPGTRLTVL.

The rearrangement links TRBV7-2 to TRBJ2-7; 8 bases line up with TRBD1. Trimming cost V 6 bases and J 6 bases; bases outside gene matches: 10. The CDR3 is 14 residues long. Germline V CDR1 and CDR2: SGHTA, FQGNSA. In DNA, the CDR3 is TGTGCCAGCAGACTTCGGACAGGGCTAGGCGAGCAGTACTTC. This encodes CASRLRTGLGEQYF.

The V gene is TRBV24-1, the J gene TRBJ2-5; a weak D match, TRBD1 (8 bases). The V gene lost 4 bases and the J gene lost 2 bases, with 19 bases spanning the gap. This CDR3 spans 17 amino acids. Germline V CDR1 and CDR2: KGHDR, SFDVKD. CDR3 region: CATSDPSDREGQETQYF. The CDR3 nucleotides are TGTGCCACCAGTGACCCATCGGACAGGGAGGGGCAAGAGACCCAGTACTTC.